This T cell receptor beta chain was identified during a study of post-analysis software for immune sequencing data. Overall study findings and caveats: Controls showed lower frequencies than patients for four to six TRBV segments, and TRBV5-6, TRBV5-1 and TRBV20-1 were among these.

The V gene's germline CDR1 is SGHTA and CDR2 FQGTGA. This CDR3 has 13 amino acids. V was shortened by 4 bases and J by 2 bases, with 7 bases between the two germline ends. Unique molecular identifiers were built into the TCR beta cDNA libraries. TCRdb analysed the PCR reads with MiXCR anew, one entry per CDR3 protein. There are roughly 170,000 distinct CDR3 sequences in the sample; over 25% occur only once, and approximately 1.6% lies in the top ten. As to this clonotype: Antigen: not known.

The receptor comes from a girl between 10 and 17 years old with multiple sclerosis. The rearrangement links TRBV7-3 to TRBJ2-3, with unresolved D. The specimen was blood. The CDR3 DNA is TGTGCCAGCAGCTACGGCTTCACAGATACGCAGTATTTT. Its translation: CASSYGFTDTQYF.